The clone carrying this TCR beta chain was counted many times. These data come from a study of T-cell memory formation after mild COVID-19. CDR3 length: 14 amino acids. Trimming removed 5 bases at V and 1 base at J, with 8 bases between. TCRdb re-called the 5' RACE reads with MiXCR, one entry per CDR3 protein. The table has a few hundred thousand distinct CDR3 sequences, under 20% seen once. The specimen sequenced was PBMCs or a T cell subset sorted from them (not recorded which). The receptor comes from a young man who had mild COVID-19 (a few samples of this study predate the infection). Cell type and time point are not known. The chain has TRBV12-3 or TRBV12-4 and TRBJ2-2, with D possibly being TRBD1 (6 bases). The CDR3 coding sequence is TGTGCCAGCAGTACAGGGTTGAACACCGGGGAGCTGTTTTTT. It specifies CASSTGLNTGELFF.